Listed here is a single T cell receptor beta chain. The data originate from a study of T cell clones after liver transplantation. Libraries were prepared by immunoSEQ multiplex PCR; TCRdb keeps only in-frame clonotypes and omits some of them. The sample contains around 100,000 clones, about 88% of which appear only once. V gave up 2 bases and J gave up 4 bases; unmatched junction bases: 4. Per germline, CDR1 MGHRA and CDR2 YSYEKL. The CDR3 has 15 amino acids. The sequence derives from a human patient who received a liver transplant. Some of the T cells may derive from the graft donor. The chain couples TRBV4-1 to TRBJ1-4, with 7 bases that match TRBD1. The specimen was CD4+ T cells from blood, collected about 50 months after liver transplant. CDR3 protein: CASSQRTGINEKLFF. The CDR3 bases are TGCGCCAGCAGCCAAAGGACAGGTATTAATGAAAAACTGTTTTTT.